This TCR beta chain was sequenced in a study of T cell changes during pregnancy in multiple sclerosis. Trimming pared 5 bases from V and 1 base from J, leaving 12 bases between. The CDR3 extends over 14 amino acids. Germline assignment: CDR1 SGHAT and CDR2 FQDESV (reference sequence). TCRdb's table, derived via immunoSEQ multiplex PCR, lists solely in-frame clones and lacks some. The sample has 45,000 to 50,000 clones; about 90% are singletons. The sequence was collected from a female donor in good health, enrolled as a control in a pregnancy study. The genes are TRBV11-1 and TRBJ2-7; maybe TRBD2 (6 bases). This sample comprised CD4+ T cells from peripheral blood mononuclear cells, obtained in the second trimester of pregnancy. CDR3 DNA sequence: TGTGCCAGCAGCGTGATGGGACTTTCCTACGAGCAGTACTTC. Protein sequence: CASSVMGLSYEQYF.